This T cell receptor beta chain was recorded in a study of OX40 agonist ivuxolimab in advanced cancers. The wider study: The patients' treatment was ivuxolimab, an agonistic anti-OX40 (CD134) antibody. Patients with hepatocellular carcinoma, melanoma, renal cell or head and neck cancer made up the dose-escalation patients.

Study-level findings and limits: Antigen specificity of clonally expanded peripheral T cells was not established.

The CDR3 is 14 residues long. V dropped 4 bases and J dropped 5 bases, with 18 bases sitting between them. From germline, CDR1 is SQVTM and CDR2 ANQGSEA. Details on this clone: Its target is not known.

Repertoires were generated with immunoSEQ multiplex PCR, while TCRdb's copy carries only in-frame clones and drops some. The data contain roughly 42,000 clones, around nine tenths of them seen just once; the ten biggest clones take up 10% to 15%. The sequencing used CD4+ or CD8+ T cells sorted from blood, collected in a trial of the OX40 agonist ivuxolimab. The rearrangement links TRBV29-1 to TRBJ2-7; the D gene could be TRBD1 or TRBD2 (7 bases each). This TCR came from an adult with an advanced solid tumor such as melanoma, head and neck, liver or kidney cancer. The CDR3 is CSVGGGDSFHEQYF. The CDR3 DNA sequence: TGCAGCGTTGGGGGAGGGGACAGTTTCCACGAGCAGTACTTC.